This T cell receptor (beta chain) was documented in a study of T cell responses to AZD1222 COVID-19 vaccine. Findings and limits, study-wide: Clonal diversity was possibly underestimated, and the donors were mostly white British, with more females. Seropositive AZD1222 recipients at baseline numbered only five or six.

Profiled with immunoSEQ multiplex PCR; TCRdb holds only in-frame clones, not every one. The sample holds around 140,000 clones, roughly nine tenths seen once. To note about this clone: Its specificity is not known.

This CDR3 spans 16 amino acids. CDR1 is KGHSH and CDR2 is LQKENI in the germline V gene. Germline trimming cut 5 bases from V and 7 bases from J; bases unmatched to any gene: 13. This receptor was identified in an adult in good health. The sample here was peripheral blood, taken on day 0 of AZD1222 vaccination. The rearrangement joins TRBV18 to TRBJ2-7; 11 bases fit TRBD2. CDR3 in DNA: TGTGCCAGCTCAGGAGGACTAGCGGGCCTATCCGAGGAGCAGTACTTC. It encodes CASSGGLAGLSEEQYF.